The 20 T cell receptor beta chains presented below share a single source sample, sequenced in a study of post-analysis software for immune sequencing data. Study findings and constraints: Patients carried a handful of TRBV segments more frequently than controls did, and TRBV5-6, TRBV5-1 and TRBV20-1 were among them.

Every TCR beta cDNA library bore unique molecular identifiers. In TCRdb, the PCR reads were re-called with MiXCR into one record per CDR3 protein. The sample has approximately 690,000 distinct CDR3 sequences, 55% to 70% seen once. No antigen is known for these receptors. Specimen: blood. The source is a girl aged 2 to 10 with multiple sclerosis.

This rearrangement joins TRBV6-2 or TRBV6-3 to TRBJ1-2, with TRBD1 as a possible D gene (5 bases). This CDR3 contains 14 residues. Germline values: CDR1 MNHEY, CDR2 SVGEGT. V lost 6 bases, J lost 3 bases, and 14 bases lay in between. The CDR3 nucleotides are TGTGCCAGCAGGAACGGGGGATTGGACTATGGCTACACCTTC. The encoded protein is CASRNGGLDYGYTF.

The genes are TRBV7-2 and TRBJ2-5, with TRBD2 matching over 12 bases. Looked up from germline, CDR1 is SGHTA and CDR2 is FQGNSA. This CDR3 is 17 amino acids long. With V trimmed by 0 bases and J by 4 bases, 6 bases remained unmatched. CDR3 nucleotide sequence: TGTGCCAGCAGCTTAGCGAAGACTAGCGGGGGTAGAGAGACCCAGTACTTC. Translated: CASSLAKTSGGRETQYF. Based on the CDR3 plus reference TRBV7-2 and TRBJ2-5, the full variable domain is GAGVSQSPSNKVTEKGKDVELRCDPISGHTALYWYRQSLGQGLEFLIYFQGNSAPDKSGLPSDRFSAERTGGSVSTLTIQRTQQEDSAVYLCASSLAKTSGGRETQYFGPGTRLLVL.

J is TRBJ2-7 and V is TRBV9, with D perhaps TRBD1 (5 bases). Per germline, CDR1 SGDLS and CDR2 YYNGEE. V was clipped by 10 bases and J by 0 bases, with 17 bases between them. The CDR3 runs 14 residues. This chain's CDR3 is CAWATGPSSYEQYF. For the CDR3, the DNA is TGTGCCTGGGCTACAGGTCCGAGCTCCTACGAGCAGTACTTC.

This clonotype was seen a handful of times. CDR3 bases: TGCAGCGTTATTGGTCCTGCGGGAGAGCAGTACTTC. Encoded protein: CSVIGPAGEQYF. The gene calls are TRBV29-1 and TRBJ2-5; 7 positions agree with TRBD2. Germline V CDR1 and CDR2: SQVTM, ANQGSEA. The V segment lost 5 bases and the J segment 11 bases; nucleotides outside the gene matches: 11. The CDR3 runs to 12 residues.

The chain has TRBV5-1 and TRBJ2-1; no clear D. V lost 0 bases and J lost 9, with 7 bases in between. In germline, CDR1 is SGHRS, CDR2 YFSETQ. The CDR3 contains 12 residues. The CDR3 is CASSLESLEQFF. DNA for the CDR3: TGCGCCAGCAGCTTGGAAAGCCTTGAGCAGTTCTTC.

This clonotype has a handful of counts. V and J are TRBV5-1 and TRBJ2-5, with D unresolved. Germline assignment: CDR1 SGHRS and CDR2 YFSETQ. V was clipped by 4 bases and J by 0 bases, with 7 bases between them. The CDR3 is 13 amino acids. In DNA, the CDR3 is TGCGCCAGCAGCCAGTCGTACCAAGAGACCCAGTACTTC. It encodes CASSQSYQETQYF.

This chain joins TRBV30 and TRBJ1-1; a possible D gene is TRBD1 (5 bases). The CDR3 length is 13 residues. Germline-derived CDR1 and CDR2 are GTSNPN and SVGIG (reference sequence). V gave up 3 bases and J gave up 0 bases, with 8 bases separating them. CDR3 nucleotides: TGTGCCTGGAGCCTACAGGTGAACACTGAAGCTTTCTTT. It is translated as CAWSLQVNTEAFF.

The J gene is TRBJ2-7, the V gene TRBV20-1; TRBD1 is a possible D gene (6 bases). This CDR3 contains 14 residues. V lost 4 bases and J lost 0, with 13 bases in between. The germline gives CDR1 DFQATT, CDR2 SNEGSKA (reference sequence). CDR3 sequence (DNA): TGCAGTGCTAACCCGACAGGATTCTCCTACGAGCAGTACTTC. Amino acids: CSANPTGFSYEQYF.

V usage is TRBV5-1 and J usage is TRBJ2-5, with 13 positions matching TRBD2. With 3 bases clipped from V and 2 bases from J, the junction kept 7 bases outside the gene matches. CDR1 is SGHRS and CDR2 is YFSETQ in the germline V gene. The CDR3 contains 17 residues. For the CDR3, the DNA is TGCGCCAGCAGCTCACAACTGACTAGCGGGAGGCAAGAGACCCAGTACTTC. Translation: CASSSQLTSGRQETQYF. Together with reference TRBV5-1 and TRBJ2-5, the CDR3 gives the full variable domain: KAGVTQTPRYLIKTRGQQVTLSCSPISGHRSVSWYQQTPGQGLQFLFEYFSETQRNKGNFPGRFSGRQFSNSRSEMNVSTLELGDSALYLCASSSQLTSGRQETQYFGPGTRLLVL.

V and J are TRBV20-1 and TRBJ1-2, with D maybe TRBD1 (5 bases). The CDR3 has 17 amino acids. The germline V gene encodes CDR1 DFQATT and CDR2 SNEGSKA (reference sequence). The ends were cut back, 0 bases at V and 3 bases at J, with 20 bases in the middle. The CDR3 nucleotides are TGCAGTGCTAGAGATTTTGCGGGGGATCGTAGTGACTATGGCTACACCTTC. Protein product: CSARDFAGDRSDYGYTF.

The CDR3 DNA reads TGCAGCGTCCCTGGGGCAGATACGCAGTATTTT. It specifies CSVPGADTQYF. The chain employs TRBV29-1 and TRBJ2-3, with unresolved D. Germline CDR1 is SQVTM and CDR2 is ANQGSEA. The CDR3 is made up of 11 amino acids. The V end was cut by 6 bases, the J end by 4 bases, with 8 bases between.

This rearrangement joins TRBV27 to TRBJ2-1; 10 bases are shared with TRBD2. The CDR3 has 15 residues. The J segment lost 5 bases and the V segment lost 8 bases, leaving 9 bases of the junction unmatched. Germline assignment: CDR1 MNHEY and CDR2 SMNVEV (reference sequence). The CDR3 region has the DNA TGTGCCAGCGGGGGACTAGCGTATCGCCACAATGAGCAGTTCTTC. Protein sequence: CASGGLAYRHNEQFF.

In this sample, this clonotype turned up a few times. CDR3 loop: CASSLRDTNYGYTF. Here the CDR3 DNA reads TGTGCCAGCAGTTTGCGGGACACAAACTATGGCTACACCTTC. The V and J genes are TRBV12-3 or TRBV12-4 and TRBJ1-2; D is possibly TRBD1 (6 bases). Between the trimmed V and J ends, which lost 3 bases and 2 bases, there was a span of 10 bases. This CDR3 region has 14 residues.

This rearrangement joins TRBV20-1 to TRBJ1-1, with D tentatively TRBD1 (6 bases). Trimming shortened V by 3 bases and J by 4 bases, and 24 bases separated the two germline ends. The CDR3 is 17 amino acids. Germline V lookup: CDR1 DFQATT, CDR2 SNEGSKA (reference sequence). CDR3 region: CSASKDSLFLWVTEAFF. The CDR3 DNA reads TGCAGTGCTAGTAAGGACAGCCTATTCCTTTGGGTCACTGAAGCTTTCTTT.

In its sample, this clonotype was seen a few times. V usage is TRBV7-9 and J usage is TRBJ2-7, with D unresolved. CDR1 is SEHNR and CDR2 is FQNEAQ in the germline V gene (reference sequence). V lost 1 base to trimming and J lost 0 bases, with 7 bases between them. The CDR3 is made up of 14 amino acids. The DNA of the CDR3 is TGTGCCAGCAGCTTAGGAGTGGGCTCCTACGAGCAGTACTTC. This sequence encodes CASSLGVGSYEQYF. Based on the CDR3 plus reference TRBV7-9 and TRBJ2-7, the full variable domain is DTGVSQNPRHKITKRGQNVTFRCDPISEHNRLYWYRQTLGQGPEFLTYFQNEAQLEKSRLLSDRFSAERPKGSFSTLEIQRTEQGDSAMYLCASSLGVGSYEQYFGPGTRLTVT.

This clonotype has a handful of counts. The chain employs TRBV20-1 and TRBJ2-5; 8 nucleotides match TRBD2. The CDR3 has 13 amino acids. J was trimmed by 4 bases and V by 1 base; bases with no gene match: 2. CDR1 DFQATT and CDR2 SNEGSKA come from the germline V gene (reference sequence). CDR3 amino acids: CSARGLARETQYF. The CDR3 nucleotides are TGCAGTGCTAGAGGACTAGCGAGAGAGACCCAGTACTTC.

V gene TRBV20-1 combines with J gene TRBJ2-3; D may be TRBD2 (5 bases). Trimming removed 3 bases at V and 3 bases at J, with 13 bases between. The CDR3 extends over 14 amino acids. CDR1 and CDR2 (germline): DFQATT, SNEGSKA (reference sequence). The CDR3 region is CSASPLSGTDTQYF. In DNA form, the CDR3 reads TGCAGTGCTAGCCCCCTAAGCGGAACAGATACGCAGTATTTT.

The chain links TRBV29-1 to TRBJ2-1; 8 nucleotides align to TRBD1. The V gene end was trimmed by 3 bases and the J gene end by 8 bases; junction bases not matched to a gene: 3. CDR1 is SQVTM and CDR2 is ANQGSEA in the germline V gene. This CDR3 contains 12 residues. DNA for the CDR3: TGCAGCGTTGATCCAGGGGGCGATGAGCAGTTCTTC. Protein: CSVDPGGDEQFF.

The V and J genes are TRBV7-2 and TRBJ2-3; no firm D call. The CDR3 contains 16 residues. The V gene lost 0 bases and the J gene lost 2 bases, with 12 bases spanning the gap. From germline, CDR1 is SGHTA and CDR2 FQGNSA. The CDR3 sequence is CASSLAPGRTTDTQYF. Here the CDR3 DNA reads TGTGCCAGCAGCTTAGCGCCGGGCCGTACCACAGATACGCAGTATTTT.

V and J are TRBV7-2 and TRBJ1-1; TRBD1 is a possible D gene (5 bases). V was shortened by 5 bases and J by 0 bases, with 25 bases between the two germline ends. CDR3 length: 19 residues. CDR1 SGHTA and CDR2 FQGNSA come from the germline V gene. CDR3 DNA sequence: TGTGCCAGCAGCGCCCAGATCCCAAAGGGGCCTCGTGTGAACACTGAAGCTTTCTTT. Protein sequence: CASSAQIPKGPRVNTEAFF.